These T cell receptor beta chains were read from a single sample in a study of blood T cell repertoires in COVID-19. Sequenced by immunoSEQ multiplex PCR; TCRdb stores in-frame clones only, minus some. The data contain approximately 200,000 clones, 80% to 85% of them singletons. The sequenced sample was peripheral blood. The origin of the receptors is a woman aged 55-70 years with acute or convalescent COVID-19. Both conserved end residues are part of each CDR3. D genes are given only for firm matches. Clone size, where shown, is once, few, many, or a class for clones that have expanded.

J gene | V gene | CDR3 length | D gene | clone size | CDR3 protein | CDR3 DNA
TRBJ1-1 | TRBV5-8 | 14 | NA | NA | CASSLAVTDTEAFF | TGTGCCAGCAGCTTGGCAGTTACCGACACTGAAGCTTTCTTT
TRBJ2-1 | TRBV3-1/TRBV3-2 | 17 | NA | NA | CASSPLSLTLRNNEQFF | TGTGCCAGCAGCCCTCTATCGTTGACACTTCGGAACAATGAGCAGTTCTTC
TRBJ1-2 | TRBV23-1 | 16 | NA | NA | CASTFRGHHTNYGYTF | TGCGCCAGCACTTTTCGAGGACACCATACTAACTATGGCTACACCTTC
TRBJ1-6 | TRBV6-6 | 13 | NA | once | CASSSGASTPLHF | TGTGCCAGCAGTTCAGGGGCTTCTACACCCCTCCACTTT
TRBJ1-2 | TRBV18 | 13 | NA | NA | CASSPTANYGYTF | TGTGCCAGCTCACCCACAGCTAACTATGGCTACACCTTC
TRBJ2-5 | TRBV11-1 | 16 | NA | NA | CASSLFPGRGGETQYF | TGTGCCAGCAGCCTGTTCCCGGGCCGAGGGGGAGAGACCCAGTACTTC
TRBJ1-1 | TRBV10-3 | 15 | NA | NA | CAISESRLGSTEAFF | TGTGCCATCAGTGAGTCGCGCCTGGGGAGCACTGAAGCTTTCTTT
TRBJ1-2 | TRBV4-1 | 14 | NA | NA | CASSQDEGVGGYTF | TGCGCCAGCAGCCAAGATGAGGGTGTGGGGGGCTACACCTTC
TRBJ2-1 | TRBV3-1/TRBV3-2 | 16 | TRBD2 | NA | CASSPGRGGQYNEQFF | TGTGCCAGCAGCCCAGGCCGGGGGGGCCAATACAATGAGCAGTTCTTC
TRBJ2-3 | TRBV7-2 | 16 | TRBD2 | NA | CASSLVGSGGTDTQYF | TGTGCCAGCAGCTTAGTCGGTAGCGGGGGCACAGATACGCAGTATTTT
TRBJ1-6 | TRBV7-3 | 14 | NA | NA | CASSLKGGNSPLHF | TGTGCCAGCAGCTTAAAGGGAGGGAATTCACCCCTCCACTTT
TRBJ2-7 | TRBV6-5 | 15 | NA | NA | CASSPRQTQGYEQYF | TGTGCCAGCAGCCCGAGACAGACCCAGGGCTACGAGCAGTACTTC
TRBJ2-7 | TRBV10-3 | 17 | TRBD2 | NA | CAIRTHSGLGGAYEQYF | TGTGCCATCAGGACTCATTCCGGGCTCGGGGGGGCCTACGAGCAGTACTTC
TRBJ1-2 | TRBV5-6 | 16 | TRBD1 | NA | CASSITGQGDLYGYTF | TGTGCCAGCAGCATAACGGGACAGGGAGATCTCTATGGCTACACCTTC
TRBJ1-1 | TRBV4-2 | 21 | TRBD1 | NA | CASSQDLAVIGQGALGTEAFF | TGTGCCAGCAGCCAAGATCTGGCGGTAATCGGACAGGGGGCCTTAGGCACTGAAGCTTTCTTT
TRBJ1-2 | TRBV5-1 | 13 | TRBD1 | NA | CASSSDREVGYTF | TGCGCCAGCAGCTCCGACAGGGAGGTTGGCTACACCTTC
TRBJ1-2 | TRBV28 | 12 | NA | NA | CAIQLQGYGYTF | TGTGCCATCCAGCTGCAGGGCTATGGCTACACCTTC
TRBJ2-3 | TRBV7-2 | 17 | NA | once | CASSLDPGTRSTDTQYF | TGTGCCAGCAGCTTAGATCCGGGGACTCGCAGCACAGATACGCAGTATTTT
TRBJ2-7 | TRBV5-1 | 14 | TRBD1 | few | CASSWTGGGYEQYF | TGCGCCAGCAGCTGGACAGGGGGCGGGTACGAGCAGTACTTC
TRBJ1-1 | TRBV11-2 | 13 | NA | NA | CASSSRGNTEAFF | TGTGCCAGCAGCTCCCGAGGGAACACTGAAGCTTTCTTT
TRBJ2-2 | TRBV27 | 15 | NA | NA | CASSFRPTGTGELFF | TGTGCCAGCAGTTTTAGACCGACGGGCACCGGGGAGCTGTTTTTT
TRBJ1-5 | TRBV27 | 16 | NA | NA | CASFSLQGISNQPQHF | TGTGCCAGCTTTTCCCTTCAGGGTATTAGCAATCAGCCCCAGCATTTT
TRBJ2-7 | TRBV11-3 | 13 | NA | NA | CASSLRRSYEQYF | TGTGCCAGCAGCTTGAGGAGATCCTACGAGCAGTACTTC
TRBJ2-5 | TRBV14 | 14 | TRBD2 | NA | CASSRGLARETQYF | TGTGCCAGCAGCCGAGGACTAGCTAGGGAGACCCAGTACTTC
TRBJ1-2 | TRBV2 | 15 | TRBD1 | NA | CASSVSGGNGYGYTF | TGTGCCAGCAGTGTTTCAGGGGGCAATGGCTATGGCTACACCTTC
TRBJ2-7 | TRBV7-8 | 14 | TRBD1 | NA | CASSSGTGWYEQYF | TGTGCCAGCAGCTCCGGGACAGGGTGGTACGAGCAGTACTTC
TRBJ2-2 | TRBV2 | 18 | NA | few | CASSDPALGQWNTGELFF | TGTGCCAGCAGTGATCCGGCATTGGGGCAGTGGAACACCGGGGAGCTGTTTTTT
TRBJ2-1 | TRBV5-1 | 17 | TRBD2 | NA | CASSSHATGTSVNEQFF | TGCGCCAGCAGCTCTCACGCGACCGGGACTAGCGTCAATGAGCAGTTCTTC
TRBJ2-7 | TRBV21-1 | 17 | NA | NA | CASSKDADRVWADEQYF | TGTGCCAGCAGCAAAGACGCGGACAGGGTTTGGGCTGACGAGCAGTACTTC
TRBJ1-1 | TRBV10-2 | 18 | NA | NA | CASASSRQVRPRITEAFF | TGCGCCAGCGCGTCCAGTAGACAGGTTCGTCCCCGGATCACTGAAGCTTTCTTT
TRBJ1-2 | TRBV6-5 | 14 | TRBD1 | once | CASRGTVANYGYTF | TGTGCCAGCAGGGGGACAGTCGCTAACTATGGCTACACCTTC
TRBJ2-1 | TRBV5-4 | 17 | TRBD2 | NA | CASSSGFSGGSPNEQFF | TGTGCCAGCAGCTCGGGTTTTAGCGGGGGGAGTCCAAATGAGCAGTTCTTC
TRBJ2-1 | TRBV28 | 17 | TRBD2 | NA | CASSLPSPSGGRNEQFF | TGTGCCAGCAGTTTACCCTCCCCTAGCGGGGGTAGGAATGAGCAGTTCTTC
TRBJ1-2 | TRBV5-4 | 13 | NA | NA | CASSLERDTGYTF | TGTGCCAGCAGCTTGGAGCGGGACACGGGCTACACCTTC
TRBJ2-1 | TRBV9 | 14 | NA | NA | CASSVDRYYNEQFF | TGTGCCAGCAGCGTAGACAGATACTACAATGAGCAGTTCTTC
TRBJ2-7 | TRBV11-2 | 15 | TRBD1 | NA | CASSLDRVGTNEQYF | TGTGCCAGCAGCTTGGACAGGGTAGGGACCAACGAGCAGTACTTC
TRBJ2-7 | TRBV2 | 11 | NA | NA | CASTVAYEQYF | TGTGCCAGCACAGTGGCTTACGAGCAGTACTTC
TRBJ1-1 | TRBV5-4 | 15 | NA | NA | CASSLASGKNTEAFF | TGTGCCAGCAGCTTGGCCTCCGGGAAGAACACTGAAGCTTTCTTT
TRBJ2-3 | TRBV10-3 | 16 | TRBD1 | NA | CAISGSDRAHTDTQYF | TGTGCCATCAGTGGATCGGACAGGGCCCACACAGATACGCAGTATTTT
TRBJ2-3 | TRBV28 | 14 | NA | NA | CASSLSWAEDTQYF | TGTGCCAGCAGTTTAAGTTGGGCAGAAGATACGCAGTATTTT
TRBJ1-4 | TRBV4-1 | 16 | NA | NA | CASSRLTGGTNEKLFF | TGCGCCAGCAGCCGTTTAACAGGTGGAACTAATGAAAAACTGTTTTTT
TRBJ1-2 | TRBV6-6 | 14 | TRBD1 | NA | CASRPDTGVFGYTF | TGTGCCAGCAGACCAGACACAGGGGTCTTTGGCTACACCTTC
TRBJ2-2 | TRBV9 | 15 | TRBD2 | NA | CASSESSGGAGELFF | TGTGCCAGCAGCGAGAGTAGCGGGGGCGCCGGGGAGCTGTTTTTT
TRBJ2-1 | TRBV28 | 15 | TRBD1 | NA | CASSLTGGRRYEQFF | TGTGCCAGCAGCCTCACAGGGGGCCGTCGTTATGAGCAGTTCTTC
TRBJ1-2 | TRBV13 | 14 | NA | NA | CASSSRTAYYGYTF | TGTGCCAGCAGTTCTAGGACAGCCTACTATGGCTACACCTTC
TRBJ2-6 | TRBV16 | 18 | TRBD1 | NA | CASSPDRPSRSGANVLTF | TGTGCCAGCAGCCCGGACAGGCCTAGCCGCTCTGGGGCCAACGTCCTGACTTTC
TRBJ2-7 | TRBV27 | 14 | TRBD1 | NA | CASSWTGGINEQYF | TGTGCCAGCAGTTGGACAGGGGGCATCAACGAGCAGTACTTC
TRBJ1-2 | TRBV5-6 | 13 | NA | NA | CASSPGGRDGYTF | TGTGCCAGCAGCCCGGGGGGCAGGGATGGCTACACCTTC
TRBJ2-4 | TRBV4-2 | 20 | TRBD2 | NA | CASSQALVASGGVAKNIQYF | TGTGCCAGCAGCCAAGCCTTGGTGGCTAGCGGGGGGGTAGCCAAAAACATTCAGTACTTC
TRBJ2-5 | TRBV9 | 16 | TRBD2 | NA | CASSVGTGTSRETQYF | TGTGCCAGCAGCGTAGGAACCGGGACTAGCAGAGAGACCCAGTACTTC
TRBJ1-2 | TRBV6-6 | 15 | NA | NA | CASRHNQDRSMGYTF | TGTGCCAGCAGACATAACCAAGACAGGTCTATGGGCTACACCTTC